Below are 9 T cell receptor beta chains sequenced from a single sample in a study of T cell responses to AZD1222 COVID-19 vaccine. Sequencing used immunoSEQ multiplex PCR; TCRdb keeps in-frame clones, though not all of them. Of 150,000 to 180,000 clones in the sample, around 85% were seen once. The sample here was peripheral blood, taken on day 0 of MenACWY control vaccination. These TCRs come from an adult in good health.

The J gene is TRBJ1-6, the V gene TRBV7-9, with 8 bases that match TRBD1. V shed 0 bases, J shed 5 bases, and the junction held 6 bases outside the gene matches. The CDR3 contains 17 residues. CDR1 and CDR2 (germline): SEHNR, FQNEAQ (reference sequence). The CDR3 protein is CASSLARQTGDNSPLHF. Written as DNA, the CDR3 is TGTGCCAGCAGCTTAGCCCGACAGACAGGGGATAATTCACCCCTCCACTTT.

V is TRBV10-1 and J is TRBJ2-7; 11 nucleotides match TRBD2. This CDR3 is built from 15 residues. Germline values: CDR1 WNHNN, CDR2 SYGVQD (reference sequence). V shed 6 bases, J shed 3 bases, and the junction held 7 bases outside the gene matches. The CDR3 spells CASRETSGKYYEQYF. CDR3 bases: TGCGCCAGCAGAGAGACTAGCGGGAAATACTACGAGCAGTACTTC.

The chain combines TRBV28 with TRBJ2-3; D remains unclear. Trimming cost V 3 bases and J 0 bases, with 10 bases left between them. Germline CDR1 reads MDHEN; CDR2 reads SYDVKM. This CDR3 comprises 15 residues. CDR3 region: CASSLGLRSTDTQYF. The CDR3 bases are TGTGCCAGCAGTTTGGGCCTTCGAAGCACAGATACGCAGTATTTT.

This rearrangement joins TRBV7-8 to TRBJ1-3; 8 positions agree with TRBD1. V lost 3 bases to trimming and J lost 2 bases; unmatched junction nucleotides: 3. In germline, CDR1 is SGHVS, CDR2 FQNEAQ. The CDR3 runs to 15 residues. The CDR3 region is CASSFQGAAGNTIYF. DNA of the CDR3: TGTGCCAGCAGCTTCCAGGGGGCAGCTGGAAACACCATATATTTT. Using reference TRBV7-8 and TRBJ1-3 for the parts outside the CDR3, the full variable domain is GAGVSQSPRYKVAKRGQDVALRCDPISGHVSLFWYQQALGQGPEFLTYFQNEAQLDKSGLPSDRFFAERPEGSVSTLKIQRTQQEDSAVYLCASSFQGAAGNTIYFGEGSWLTVV.

The count of this clone is one. The J gene is TRBJ2-3, the V gene TRBV19, with D hard to call. V shed 6 bases and J shed 2 bases, with 12 bases lying between them. This CDR3 region has 14 residues. Germline V CDR1 and CDR2: LNHDA, SQIVND (reference sequence). The DNA for the CDR3 is TGTGCCAGTAGCCAGTTGGTGACCACAGATACGCAGTATTTT. Its protein is CASSQLVTTDTQYF.

The CDR3 DNA is TGTGCCAGCTCACCACCCCTCGGGACTAGCGGGACCGGAATCTACGAGCAGTTCTTC. Protein: CASSPPLGTSGTGIYEQFF. The chain is built from TRBV18 and TRBJ2-1; 13 bases fit TRBD2. V was pared by 0 bases and J by 10 bases, with 15 bases of the junction left unmatched. Germline CDR1 and CDR2: KGHSH and LQKENI. This CDR3 is 19 amino acids long.

The chain combines TRBV24-1 with TRBJ2-1, with D perhaps being TRBD1 or TRBD2 (5 bases each). This CDR3 comprises 16 residues. The germline V gene has CDR1 KGHDR and CDR2 SFDVKD. Trimming shortened V by 4 bases and J by 6 bases, and 18 bases separated the two germline ends. The CDR3 loop reads CATSDPGLAQGNEQFF. As DNA, the CDR3 is TGTGCCACCAGTGACCCAGGACTGGCCCAGGGCAATGAGCAGTTCTTC.

This chain uses TRBV9 with TRBJ2-2; TRBD2 matches 7 bases. With 4 bases clipped from V and 6 bases from J, the junction kept 6 bases outside the gene matches. Germline V gene sequence: CDR1 SGDLS, CDR2 YYNGEE. The CDR3 runs 14 residues. Here the CDR3 DNA reads TGTGCCAGCAGCAGGCGGGAGTGGGCCGGGGAGCTGTTTTTT. This sequence encodes CASSRREWAGELFF.

The chain has TRBV7-2 and TRBJ2-7; D may be TRBD1 (5 bases). Trimming shortened V by 4 bases and J by 1 base, and 11 bases separated the two germline ends. This CDR3 comprises 14 residues. Germline V lookup: CDR1 SGHTA, CDR2 FQGNSA. The CDR3 protein is CASSSWAGSYEQYF. Written as DNA, the CDR3 is TGTGCCAGCAGCTCATGGGCAGGGTCCTACGAGCAGTACTTC.